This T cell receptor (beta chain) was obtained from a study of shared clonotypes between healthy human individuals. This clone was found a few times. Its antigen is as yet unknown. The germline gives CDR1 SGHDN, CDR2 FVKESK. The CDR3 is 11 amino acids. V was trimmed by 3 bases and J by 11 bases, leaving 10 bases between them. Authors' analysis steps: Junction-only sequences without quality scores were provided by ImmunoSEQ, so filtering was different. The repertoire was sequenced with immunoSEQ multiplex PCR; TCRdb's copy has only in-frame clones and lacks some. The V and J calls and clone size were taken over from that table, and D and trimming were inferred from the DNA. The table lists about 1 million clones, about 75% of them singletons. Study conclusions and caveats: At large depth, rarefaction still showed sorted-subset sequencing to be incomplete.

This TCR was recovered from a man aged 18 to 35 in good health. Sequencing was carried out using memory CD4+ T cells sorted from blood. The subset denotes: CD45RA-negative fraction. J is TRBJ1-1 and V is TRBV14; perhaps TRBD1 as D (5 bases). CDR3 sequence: CASSQGGDAFF. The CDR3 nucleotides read TGTGCCAGCAGCCAGGGGGGTGATGCTTTCTTT. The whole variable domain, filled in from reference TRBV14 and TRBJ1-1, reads EAGVTQFPSHSVIEKGQTVTLRCDPISGHDNLYWYRRVMGKEIKFLLHFVKESKQDESGMPNNRFLAERTGGTYSTLKVQPAELEDSGVYFCASSQGGDAFFGQGTRLTVV.